These T cell receptor beta chains were read from a single sample in a study of CXCR3-negative and CXCR3-positive naive CD8 T cells. For each CDR3 protein, TCRdb gives one entry from its re-call of the 5' RACE reads, without DNA. This sample contains 41,000 or so distinct CDR3 sequences. What was sequenced was naive CXCR3- CD8+ T cells from blood. These receptors were obtained from a human donor in good health. Some clones in this sample may be carry-over from other donors' samples. CDR3s include the opening cysteine and the closing phenylalanine or tryptophan.

V	J	CDR3
TRBV6-5	TRBJ2-2	CASTNRVQNGELFF
TRBV15	TRBJ1-1	CATRNGDNTEAFF
TRBV7-3	TRBJ2-2	CASSPTGNTGEPFF
TRBV27	TRBJ1-2	CASCSQGSYGYTF
TRBV29-1	TRBJ2-7	CSVEDPGTGIYEQYF
TRBV20-1	TRBJ2-7	CSAKSLTGPDYEQYF
TRBV5-1	TRBJ2-7	CASSGDRGLYEQYF
TRBV29-1	TRBJ1-2	CSVGGESYGYTF
TRBV29-1	TRBJ2-7	CSVAAGTAGYEQYF
TRBV28	TRBJ2-7	CASSFRHFQSPGQGANEQYF
TRBV7-9	TRBJ2-3	CASSLLGGTDTQYF
TRBV28	TRBJ2-7	CASTPGREQYF
TRBV6-5	TRBJ1-1	CASSYLTGNTEAFF
TRBV15	TRBJ2-7	CATSRPGYEQYF
TRBV5-4	TRBJ2-3	CASSYRGGYLTDTQYF
TRBV7-9	TRBJ2-7	CASSHRDRHYEQYF
TRBV14	TRBJ2-4	CASSPTQGLAKNIQYF
TRBV7-2	TRBJ2-3	CASSLVQGGDTQYF
TRBV29-1	TRBJ1-1	CSVEKGYTEAFF
TRBV7-9	TRBJ2-3	CASSSTSGGNTQYF
TRBV28	TRBJ2-1	CASSSLPPAGGSYNEQFF
TRBV10-1	TRBJ2-7	CASLRINGDYPYEQYF
TRBV25-1	TRBJ2-7	CASSDTPSGVANLYEQYF
TRBV29-1	TRBJ2-4	CSVEFWDTHLAKNIQYF
TRBV25-1	TRBJ2-7	CASSESGGAGWLYEQYF
TRBV14	TRBJ2-3	CASSQDWNIDTQYF
TRBV4-3	TRBJ1-3	CASSQGISGNTIYF
TRBV9	TRBJ1-1	CASSRTGSLNTEAFF
TRBV29-1	TRBJ1-1	CSVGWMNTEAFF
TRBV4-3	TRBJ2-7	CASSQDRGNSYEQYF
TRBV29-1	TRBJ2-1	CSVLRAYYNEQFF
TRBV15	TRBJ1-1	CATSRLQDPGEAFF
TRBV7-9	TRBJ1-1	CATGQGNTEAFF
TRBV29-1	TRBJ1-6	CSVKWEGINSPLHF
TRBV28	TRBJ2-3	CASSRDRVWVTDTQYF
TRBV29-1	TRBJ2-1	CSDERGGPSEQFF
TRBV29-1	TRBJ2-7	CSVRPGQVSYEQYF
TRBV12-3/TRBV12-4	TRBJ2-3	CASSFPGGRTDTQYF
TRBV12-3/TRBV12-4	TRBJ1-1	CASSLGGSNTEAFF
TRBV7-2	TRBJ2-5	CASSLVSGGAVAQYF
TRBV4-3	TRBJ2-1	CASSQGPARDRGDSNEQFF
TRBV20-1	TRBJ1-4	CSAFRTGNEKLFF
TRBV2	TRBJ2-1	CASSVLAGDLGGNEQFF
TRBV29-1	TRBJ2-1	CSVEKGLDSYNEQFF
TRBV7-8	TRBJ1-6	CASSFPGGGSGSYNSPLHF
TRBV28	TRBJ2-1	CASSRLAEVYNEQFF
TRBV29-1	TRBJ2-3	CSVWGGEWRTDTQYF
TRBV7-9	TRBJ1-1	CASSLALANTEAFF